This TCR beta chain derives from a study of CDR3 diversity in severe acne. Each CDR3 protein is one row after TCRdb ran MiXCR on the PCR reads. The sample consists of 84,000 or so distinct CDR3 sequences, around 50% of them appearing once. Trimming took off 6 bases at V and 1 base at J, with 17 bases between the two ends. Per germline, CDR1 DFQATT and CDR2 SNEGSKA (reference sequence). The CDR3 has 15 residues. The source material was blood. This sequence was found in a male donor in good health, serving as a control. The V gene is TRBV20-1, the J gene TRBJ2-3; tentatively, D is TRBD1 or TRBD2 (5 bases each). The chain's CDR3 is CSASSEWDGTDTQYF. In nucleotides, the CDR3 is TGCAGTGCCAGCAGTGAATGGGACGGCACAGATACGCAGTATTTT.